These 5 T cell receptor beta chains were sequenced from one sample in a study of response to subunit inactivated influenza vaccine. MiXCR, run by TCRdb on the RT-PCR reads, gives a single entry per CDR3 protein. The table has about half a million distinct CDR3 sequences, about 7.6% seen once. The sequencing here drew on PBMCs from blood, taken less than 25 months after vaccination. The receptor source for this set is a man aged 45-69 years who received an inactivated influenza vaccine.

The chain is built from TRBV6-1 and TRBJ1-3; perhaps TRBD1 as D (6 bases). In germline, CDR1 is MNHNS, CDR2 SASEGT. The CDR3 totals 17 residues. Trimming pared 7 bases from V and 0 bases from J, leaving 19 bases between. The CDR3: CASNTAFRGNSGNTIYF. The CDR3 DNA follows: TGTGCCAGCAATACAGCGTTTAGGGGGAACTCTGGAAACACCATATATTTT.

This clonotype occurred many times. The chain has TRBV6-2 or TRBV6-3 and TRBJ2-7; D perhaps matches TRBD1 (5 bases). Trimming removed 0 bases from V and 0 bases from J, with 12 bases in between. The V gene's germline CDR1 is MNHEY and CDR2 SVGEGT. The CDR3 sequence is 16 residues long. CDR3 sequence reads: CASSYSTQDISYEQYF. DNA of the CDR3: TGTGCCAGCAGTTACTCGACACAGGACATCTCCTACGAGCAGTACTTC.

A few counts support this clonotype. The germline gene is not matched at one end of the junction; a read error may be the cause. The gene calls are TRBV20-1 and TRBJ2-7; the D gene is possibly TRBD2 (5 bases). Germline loops: CDR1 DFQATT, CDR2 SNEGSKA (reference sequence). The CDR3 runs to 12 residues. This chain's CDR3 is CSATRPGYEQHF. The CDR3 DNA sequence: TGCAGTGCTACCAGGCCGGGGTACGAGCAGCACTTC.

This clonotype was seen at least ten times. The chain has TRBV20-1 and TRBJ2-7, with 10 positions matching TRBD2. Germline CDR1 DFQATT, CDR2 SNEGSKA (reference sequence). CDR3 length equals 14 residues. V lost 1 base to trimming and J lost 6 bases; unmatched junction nucleotides: 6. CDR3 amino acids: CSARVPSGSVEQYF. The DNA for the CDR3 is TGCAGTGCTAGAGTCCCTAGCGGGAGTGTCGAGCAGTACTTC.

This clonotype was seen more than once but under ten times. The rearrangement links TRBV19 to TRBJ2-1; 10 positions match TRBD1. CDR1 and CDR2 (germline): LNHDA, SQIVND (reference sequence). There are 15 residues in the CDR3. J lost 7 bases, V lost 5 bases, and 8 bases had no gene match. This CDR3 reads CASSVTGGAGNEQFF. CDR3 in DNA: TGTGCCAGTAGTGTGACAGGGGGCGCGGGAAATGAGCAGTTCTTC.